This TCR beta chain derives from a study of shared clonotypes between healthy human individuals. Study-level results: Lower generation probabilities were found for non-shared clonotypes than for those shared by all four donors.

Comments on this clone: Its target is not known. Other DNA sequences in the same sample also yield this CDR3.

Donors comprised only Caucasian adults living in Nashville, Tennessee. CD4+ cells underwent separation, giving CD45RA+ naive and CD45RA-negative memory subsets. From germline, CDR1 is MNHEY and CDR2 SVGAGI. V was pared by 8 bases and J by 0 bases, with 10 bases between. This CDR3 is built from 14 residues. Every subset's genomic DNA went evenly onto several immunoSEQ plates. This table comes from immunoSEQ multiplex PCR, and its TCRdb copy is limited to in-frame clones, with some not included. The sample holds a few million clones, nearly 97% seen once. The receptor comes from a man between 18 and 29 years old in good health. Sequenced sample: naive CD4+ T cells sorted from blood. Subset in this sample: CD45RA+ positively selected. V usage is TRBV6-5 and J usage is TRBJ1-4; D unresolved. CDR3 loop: CASSRGATNEKLFF. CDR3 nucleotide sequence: TGTGCCAGCTCTCGGGGAGCAACTAATGAAAAACTGTTTTTT.